This T cell receptor (beta chain) is drawn from a study of blood T cell repertoires in COVID-19. Study-level information: Spain, Italy and the United States supplied samples that represented acute and convalescent COVID-19.

Clones were sequenced by immunoSEQ multiplex PCR, and TCRdb holds only the in-frame ones, with some missing. The sample lists about 400,000 clones, 80% to 90% seen once, with 1.9% in the top ten. CDR1 is KGHSH, CDR2 LQKENI, per germline. The CDR3 runs 15 residues. Unmatched junction bases numbered 7, after V lost 4 bases and J lost 5 bases. Cohort allocation depended upon clinical history that participants reported. Sequencing used PBMCs or T cells enriched from blood (not recorded which). This TCR derives from a man aged 35 to 55 in a cohort exposed to, infected with or recovered from COVID-19 (not recorded which). The gene calls are TRBV18 and TRBJ2-5; the match to TRBD1 covers 10 bases. The DNA of the CDR3 is TGTGCCAGCTCACTGTCGACAGGGGGCAGGGAGACCCAGTACTTC. Its translation: CASSLSTGGRETQYF.